Described below is a single TCR beta chain sequence and its context. What it binds is not known. This entry belongs to a study of T cells expressing NK-cell markers. Study-wide context: There were seven HCMV-seropositive donors and one seronegative donor among the eight sequenced.

Findings of the study overall: Each of six donors carried dominant NKG2C+ clonotypes accounting for about 1.0-8% of CD8+ T cells.

Germline V lookup: CDR1 SGDLS, CDR2 YYNGEE. The CDR3 contains 12 residues. The TCR beta cDNA came from 5'RACE template switching with UMIs. TCRdb reworked the 5' RACE reads into one entry per CDR3 protein, no DNA. This sample contains 500,000 or so distinct CDR3 sequences. The receptor was derived from a man between 18 and 35 years old in good health. The chain carries TRBV9 and TRBJ2-2. Sample: blood T cells: a sorted CD56 or NKG2C T cell subset, CD4+ or CD8+ T cells, or bulk PBMC T cells (not recorded which). The chain's CDR3 is CASTPETGELFF.